This T cell receptor beta chain appears in the sequencing data of a study of blood T cells in healthy people across ages. A second PCR of 7 to 11 cycles used a sample-barcoded 5' primer and a J-beta primer mix. TCRdb reprocessed the 5' RACE reads with MiXCR, giving one entry per CDR3 protein. The sample has roughly 1,800,000 distinct CDR3 sequences, around half seen once. Germline lookup yields CDR1 MNHNY and CDR2 SVGAGI (reference sequence). CDR3 size: 11 residues. The V and J ends lost 2 bases and 12 bases, in that order; junction bases with no gene match: 2. The receptor comes from a woman in her thirties or forties in good health. The chain is built from TRBV6-6 and TRBJ2-7; 9 bases fit TRBD1. Sequencing was performed on blood. The chain's CDR3 is CASSYGQGSYF. The DNA of the CDR3 is TGTGCCAGCAGTTACGGACAGGGGTCGTACTTC.